Listed below are T cell receptor beta chains from one sample, sequenced in a study of shared clonotypes between healthy human individuals. Clones were read by immunoSEQ multiplex PCR, and TCRdb kept only the in-frame ones, dropping some. The sample lists about 480,000 clones; about 80% were seen once. Sequencing used PBMCs. The receptors come from a middle-aged woman in good health. Some clones in this sample may be carry-over from other donors' samples. Each CDR3 is given with its conserved first and last residue. The D gene is left open where the match is weak. Expanded clones get a size class; other rows say once, few or many, or leave the size out.

cdr3_length	j_call	d_call	v_call	clone_size	cdr3_nt	cdr3_aa
16	TRBJ1-6	NA	TRBV28	NA	TGTGCCAGCAGTGAGGGGGGAAGGGAAAATGATTCACCCCTCCACTTT	CASSEGGRENDSPLHF
15	TRBJ1-1	NA	TRBV11-2	NA	TGTGCCAGCAGCTTGTTCGATACCCACTACACTGAAGCTTTCTTT	CASSLFDTHYTEAFF
15	TRBJ2-7	NA	TRBV10-1	NA	TGCGCCAGCACCCTGGTGGCGACTAGTGCCTACGAGCAGTACTTC	CASTLVATSAYEQYF
16	TRBJ2-1	TRBD2	TRBV6-5	NA	TGTGCCAGCAGTTACTCGGACGGGAGGGCCTACAATGAGCAGTTCTTC	CASSYSDGRAYNEQFF
14	TRBJ2-3	TRBD2	TRBV5-6	NA	TGTGCCAGCAGCCCCGGGACTACTCGGGATACGCAGTATTTT	CASSPGTTRDTQYF
16	TRBJ1-6	NA	TRBV30	NA	TGTGCCTGGAGTAGGACAGCCAACTCCTATAATTCACCCCTCCACTTT	CAWSRTANSYNSPLHF
15	TRBJ2-1	NA	TRBV18	NA	TGTGCCAGCTCACCACCAATCTCCCAGAACAATGAGCAGTTCTTC	CASSPPISQNNEQFF
18	TRBJ1-1	TRBD1	TRBV4-2	NA	TGTGCCAGCAGCCAAGAACGGGATTTGACAGGGGAGAACACTGAAGCTTTCTTT	CASSQERDLTGENTEAFF
12	TRBJ2-5	NA	TRBV7-9	once	TGTGCCAGCAGCCAGTTGGGTGAGACCCAGTACTTC	CASSQLGETQYF
17	TRBJ2-7	TRBD2	TRBV4-3	once	TGCGCCAGCAGCCAAGGACTAGCGGGAATCACCCCCTACGAGCAGTACTTC	CASSQGLAGITPYEQYF
15	TRBJ1-4	TRBD1	TRBV6-5	NA	TGTGCCAGCAGGGCCGACAGGGCAACTAATGAAAAACTGTTTTTT	CASRADRATNEKLFF
13	TRBJ1-2	NA	TRBV27	NA	TGTGCCAGCAGTTTGTCAGGGGACTATGGCTACACCTTC	CASSLSGDYGYTF
16	TRBJ2-2	TRBD2	TRBV19	NA	TGTGCCAGTAGTCCCCGAGTTAGCGGGATCACCGGGGAGCTGTTTTTT	CASSPRVSGITGELFF
13	TRBJ2-7	TRBD2	TRBV29-1	NA	TGCAGCGCCCTAGCGGGAAGAACCTACGAGCAGTACTTC	CSALAGRTYEQYF
15	TRBJ1-1	TRBD1	TRBV13	NA	TGTGCCAGCAGCTTTGGAAGGACAGGGAACACTGAAGCTTTCTTT	CASSFGRTGNTEAFF
13	TRBJ1-2	NA	TRBV19	NA	TGTGCCAGTAACGAGGCCCCTGTCTATGGCTACACCTTC	CASNEAPVYGYTF
14	TRBJ2-2	NA	TRBV7-2	NA	TGTGCCAGCAGCGGACAGACTAACACCGGGGAGCTGTTTTTT	CASSGQTNTGELFF
13	TRBJ1-5	NA	TRBV6-6	NA	TGTGCCAGCAGTGGCGACGCCAATCAGCCCCAGCATTTT	CASSGDANQPQHF
16	TRBJ2-1	TRBD2	TRBV19	NA	TGTGCCAGTAGTGGTTTGAGAGGGAGGGCCCCGGATGAGCAGTTCTTC	CASSGLRGRAPDEQFF
15	TRBJ2-7	NA	TRBV5-5	NA	TGTGCCAGCAGATCTCAGGGAGATGACTCCTACGAGCAGTACTTC	CASRSQGDDSYEQYF
15	TRBJ2-1	TRBD1	TRBV19	NA	TGTGCCAGTAGCCCGGGACAGGTCCTCCTCCGCGAGCAGTTCTTC	CASSPGQVLLREQFF
8	TRBJ1-2	NA	TRBV7-9	few	TGTGCCGGGGGTGGCTACACCTTC	CAGGGYTF
14	TRBJ2-7	TRBD2	TRBV28	NA	TGTGCCAGCAGTCCGTCCTCGGGGGGTAGACAGCGGTACTTC	CASSPSSGGRQRYF